The clone carrying this T cell receptor beta chain was counted between two and nine times. Germline V gene data show CDR1 as LGHNA and CDR2 as YSLEER. V was clipped by 0 bases and J by 4 bases, with 6 bases between them. This CDR3 has 13 residues. This entry is derived from a study of cytotoxic CD8 clonotypes in ibrutinib-treated CLL. Some clones are missing from TCRdb's copy, which holds only in-frame ones; the method was immunoSEQ multiplex PCR. The data show more than 110,000 clones, about three quarters seen once. The source of this sequence is a human donor with chronic lymphocytic leukemia. This sample comprised PBMCs, obtained after 24 months of ibrutinib treatment. This chain uses TRBV4-3 with TRBJ2-5, with no clear D. The CDR3 nucleotides read TGCGCCAGCAGCCAAGATCACCCAGAGACCCAGTACTTC. It specifies CASSQDHPETQYF.